The clone carrying this T cell receptor (beta chain) is deemed medium-sized. Via MiXCR, TCRdb re-called the PCR reads, giving one row per CDR3 protein. Among tens of thousands of distinct CDR3 sequences listed, roughly 50% were seen once. This sample was taken from a study of CD4 and CD8 cells across lung adenocarcinoma regions. The patients had localized lung adenocarcinoma, a non-small cell subtype. Per germline, CDR1 SGHTA and CDR2 FQGNSA. The CDR3 has 13 amino acids. This rearrangement joins TRBV7-2 to TRBJ2-1; no clear D gene. The J call may be in error: the DNA end matches TRBJ2-7 better. This clonotype originated in a female donor with lung adenocarcinoma. The CD4 and CD8 labels of this study may be unreliable. The source material was CD8+ T cells from the center of a lung tumor. Here the CDR3 reads CASSRRLRYEQYF. CDR3 in DNA: TGTGCCAGCAGTCGACGACTTAGGTACGAGCAGTACTTC.